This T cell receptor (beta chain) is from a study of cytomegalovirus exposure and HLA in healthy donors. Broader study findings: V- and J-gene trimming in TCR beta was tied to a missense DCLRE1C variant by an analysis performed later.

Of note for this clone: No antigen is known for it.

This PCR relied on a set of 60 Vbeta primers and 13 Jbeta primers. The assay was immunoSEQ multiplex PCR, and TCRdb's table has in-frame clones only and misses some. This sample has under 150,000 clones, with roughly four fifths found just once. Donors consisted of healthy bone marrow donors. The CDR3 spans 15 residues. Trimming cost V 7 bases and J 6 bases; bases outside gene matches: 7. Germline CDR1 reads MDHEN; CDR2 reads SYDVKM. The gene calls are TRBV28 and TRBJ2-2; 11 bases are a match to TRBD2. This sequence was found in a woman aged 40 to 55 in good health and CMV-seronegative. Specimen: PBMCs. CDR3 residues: CASTIVAGGAGELFF. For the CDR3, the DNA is TGTGCCAGCACTATCGTAGCGGGAGGGGCCGGGGAGCTGTTTTTT.